The rows below give T cell receptor beta chains drawn from one sample of a study of response to subunit inactivated influenza vaccine. MiXCR, run by TCRdb on the RT-PCR reads, gives a single entry per CDR3 protein. The sample yields around 490,000 distinct CDR3 sequences, 6.5% to 8% seen once. The sequencing here drew on PBMCs from blood, taken approximately 25 months after vaccination. The receptors derive from a man between 50 and 69 years old who received an inactivated influenza vaccine. Each CDR3 is given with its conserved first and last residue. The order of the fields is J gene, clone size, V gene, D gene, CDR3 DNA, CDR3 protein. The D gene is left open where the match is weak. Size tells how often a clone was seen (once, few, many) or the class of an expanded clone, and some rows leave it out.

j_call: TRBJ1-2; clone_size: few; v_call: TRBV28; d_call: -; cdr3_nt: TGTGCCAGCATCGGGGAGAGAGGCTACACCTTC; cdr3_aa: CASIGERGYTF
j_call: TRBJ2-4; clone_size: few; v_call: TRBV21-1; d_call: -; cdr3_nt: TGTGCCAGCAGCAAGGGGGAGAACATTCAGTACTTC; cdr3_aa: CASSKGENIQYF
j_call: TRBJ2-3; clone_size: few; v_call: TRBV5-4; d_call: TRBD2; cdr3_nt: TGTGCCAGCAGCTTTTTCCTAGCGGGGGACAGCACAGATACGCAGTATTTT; cdr3_aa: CASSFFLAGDSTDTQYF
j_call: TRBJ1-5; clone_size: -; v_call: TRBV10-1; d_call: -; cdr3_nt: TGCGCCAGCGTTGGAGGATATTATAGCAATCAGCCCCAGCATTTT; cdr3_aa: CASVGGYYSNQPQHF
j_call: TRBJ2-2; clone_size: -; v_call: TRBV7-9; d_call: TRBD2; cdr3_nt: TGTGCCAGCAGCGAACAACGCGGGAGGTCCGGGGAGCTGTTTTTT; cdr3_aa: CASSEQRGRSGELFF
j_call: TRBJ2-7; clone_size: -; v_call: TRBV5-1; d_call: -; cdr3_nt: TGCGCCAGCAGCCTAGAGACAGCCGCCTACGAGCAGTACTTC; cdr3_aa: CASSLETAAYEQYF
j_call: TRBJ2-5; clone_size: -; v_call: TRBV12-3/TRBV12-4; d_call: TRBD1; cdr3_nt: TGTGCCAGCGGGGGACAGCAAGAGACCCAGTACTTC; cdr3_aa: CASGGQQETQYF
j_call: TRBJ2-2; clone_size: few; v_call: TRBV4-1; d_call: TRBD2; cdr3_nt: TGCGCCAGCACGCAGACGACTAGCGGGGGGCCCTCCGGGGAGCTGTTTTTT; cdr3_aa: CASTQTTSGGPSGELFF
j_call: TRBJ2-3; clone_size: -; v_call: TRBV4-1; d_call: TRBD1; cdr3_nt: TGCGCCAGCAGCCACGAGCCCTCCCGGGACAGGGAATCAGATACGCAGTATTTT; cdr3_aa: CASSHEPSRDRESDTQYF
j_call: TRBJ2-3; clone_size: many; v_call: TRBV10-3; d_call: -; cdr3_nt: TGTGCCATCAGTATCCGACAGGTCGGTGATACGCAGTATTTT; cdr3_aa: CAISIRQVGDTQYF
j_call: TRBJ2-2; clone_size: few; v_call: TRBV7-2; d_call: TRBD1; cdr3_nt: TGTGCCAGCAGCTTAGTTTCAGGGGGCACCGGGGAGCTGTTTTTT; cdr3_aa: CASSLVSGGTGELFF
j_call: TRBJ2-5; clone_size: -; v_call: TRBV29-1; d_call: TRBD1; cdr3_nt: TGCAGCATCGGACAGGGGTCTGGGGAGACCCAGTACTTC; cdr3_aa: CSIGQGSGETQYF
j_call: TRBJ1-1; clone_size: few; v_call: TRBV10-2; d_call: -; cdr3_nt: TGCGCCAGCAGTGAATTCAGGAACACTGAAGCTTTCTTT; cdr3_aa: CASSEFRNTEAFF
j_call: TRBJ1-5; clone_size: -; v_call: TRBV30; d_call: -; cdr3_nt: TGTGCCTGGAGTGATGTTAGCAATCAGCCCCAGCATTTT; cdr3_aa: CAWSDVSNQPQHF
j_call: TRBJ2-1; clone_size: -; v_call: TRBV25-1; d_call: -; cdr3_nt: TGTGCCAGCAGTGAATATTCACACGAAGGGGGAAGGTTCTTC; cdr3_aa: CASSEYSHEGGRFF
j_call: TRBJ1-6; clone_size: -; v_call: TRBV6-1; d_call: TRBD1; cdr3_nt: TGTGCCAGCACCAGGCGGCAGGGGGGAGCTTCCATACGTTCACCCCTCCACTTT; cdr3_aa: CASTRRQGGASIRSPLHF
j_call: TRBJ2-2; clone_size: -; v_call: TRBV15; d_call: -; cdr3_nt: TGTGCCACCAGCAGGGCGAGGACCGGGGAGCTGTTTTTT; cdr3_aa: CATSRARTGELFF
j_call: TRBJ2-5; clone_size: few; v_call: TRBV28; d_call: -; cdr3_nt: TGTGCCAGCAGTCCTACCTTCAGGGGAGAGACCCAGTACTTC; cdr3_aa: CASSPTFRGETQYF